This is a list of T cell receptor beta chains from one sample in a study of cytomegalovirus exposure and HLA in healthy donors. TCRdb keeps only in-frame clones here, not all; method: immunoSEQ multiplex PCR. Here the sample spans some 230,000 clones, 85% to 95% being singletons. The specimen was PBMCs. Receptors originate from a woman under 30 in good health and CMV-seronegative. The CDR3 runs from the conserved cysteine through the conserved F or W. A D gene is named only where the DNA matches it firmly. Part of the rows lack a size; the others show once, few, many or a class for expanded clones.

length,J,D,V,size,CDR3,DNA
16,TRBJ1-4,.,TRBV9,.,CASSVAPGEDNEKLFF,TGTGCCAGCAGCGTAGCTCCGGGAGAGGACAATGAAAAACTGTTTTTT
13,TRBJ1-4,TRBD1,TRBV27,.,CASGGQGNEKLFF,TGTGCCAGCGGGGGACAGGGTAATGAAAAACTGTTTTTT
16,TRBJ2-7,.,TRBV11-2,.,CASSSGLGRLPYEQYF,TGTGCCAGCAGCTCCGGACTGGGAAGGCTTCCCTACGAGCAGTACTTC
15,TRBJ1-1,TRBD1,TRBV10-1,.,CASSEGQGFDTEAFF,TGCGCCAGCAGTGAAGGACAGGGGTTCGACACTGAAGCTTTCTTT
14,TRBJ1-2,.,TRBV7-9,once,CASSLFSGFYGYTF,TGTGCCAGCAGCTTATTCTCAGGGTTCTATGGCTACACCTTC
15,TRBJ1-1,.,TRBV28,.,CASSLRAGMNTEAFF,TGTGCCAGCAGTTTAAGGGCGGGGATGAACACTGAAGCTTTCTTT
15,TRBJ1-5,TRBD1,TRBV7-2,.,CASSPDRGSNQPQHF,TGTGCCAGCAGCCCCGACAGGGGTAGCAATCAGCCCCAGCATTTT
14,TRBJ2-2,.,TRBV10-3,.,CASGDSPNTGELFF,TGTGCCAGCGGGGACAGCCCGAACACCGGGGAGCTGTTTTTT
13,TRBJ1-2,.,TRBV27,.,CASRGGVHYGYTF,TGTGCCAGCAGGGGGGGGGTTCACTATGGCTACACCTTC
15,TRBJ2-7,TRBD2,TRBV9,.,CASSVAGAGVYEQYF,TGTGCCAGCAGCGTAGCCGGGGCGGGAGTCTACGAGCAGTACTTC
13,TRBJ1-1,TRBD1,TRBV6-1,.,CASSESRTGAAFF,TGTGCCAGCAGTGAATCTAGGACAGGGGCAGCTTTCTTT
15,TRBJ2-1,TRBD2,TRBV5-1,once,CASSLWGLAENEQFF,TGCGCCAGCAGCTTGTGGGGACTAGCGGAAAATGAGCAGTTCTTC
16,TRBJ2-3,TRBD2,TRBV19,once,CASSIGLAGVADTQYF,TGTGCCAGTAGTATCGGACTAGCGGGAGTGGCAGATACGCAGTATTTT
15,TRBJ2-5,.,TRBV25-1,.,CASSDSRTTQETQYF,TGTGCCAGCAGTGATTCTCGGACAACTCAAGAGACCCAGTACTTC
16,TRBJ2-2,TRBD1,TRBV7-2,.,CASSLQGARKTGELFF,TGTGCCAGCAGTCTCCAGGGGGCGCGAAAAACCGGGGAGCTGTTTTTT
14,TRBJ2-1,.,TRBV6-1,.,CASSRLTGENEQFF,TGTGCCAGCTCGCGACTAACTGGGGAGAATGAGCAGTTCTTC
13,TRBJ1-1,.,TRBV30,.,CAWSPGPIPEAFF,TGTGCCTGGAGTCCGGGTCCTATCCCCGAAGCTTTCTTT
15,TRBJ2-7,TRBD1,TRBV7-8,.,CASSLRTGPSYEQYF,TGTGCCAGCAGCTTACGGACAGGACCGTCGTACGAGCAGTACTTC
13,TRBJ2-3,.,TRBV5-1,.,CASSLGQPDTQYF,TGCGCCAGCAGCTTGGGACAGCCAGATACGCAGTATTTT
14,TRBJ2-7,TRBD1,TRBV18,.,CASSPLGQGGEQYF,TGTGCCAGCTCACCACTGGGACAGGGGGGCGAGCAGTACTTC
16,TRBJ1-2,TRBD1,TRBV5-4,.,CASSRAGTGGEVGYTF,TGTGCCAGCAGCCGAGCCGGGACAGGGGGAGAAGTGGGCTACACCTTC
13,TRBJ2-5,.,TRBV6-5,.,CASSYFGGETQYF,TGTGCCAGCAGTTACTTTGGGGGGGAGACCCAGTACTTC
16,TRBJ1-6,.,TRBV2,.,CASKGDTTVYNSPLHF,TGTGCCAGCAAGGGGGACACGACAGTCTATAATTCACCCCTCCACTTT
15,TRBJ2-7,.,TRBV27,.,CASSLTRATTYEQYF,TGTGCCAGCAGTTTAACCAGGGCAACCACCTACGAGCAGTACTTC
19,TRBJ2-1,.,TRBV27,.,CASSFVSQAGARYMDEQFF,TGTGCCAGCAGTTTTGTATCCCAGGCGGGGGCCAGGTATATGGATGAGCAGTTCTTC
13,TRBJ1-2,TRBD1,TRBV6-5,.,CASKPTGIHGYTF,TGTGCCAGCAAGCCGACAGGGATACACGGCTACACCTTC
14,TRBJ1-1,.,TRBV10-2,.,CASSEPGGYTEAFF,TGCGCCAGCAGTGAGCCCGGGGGGTACACTGAAGCTTTCTTT
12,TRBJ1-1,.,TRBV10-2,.,CASSDRNTEAFF,TGCGCCAGCAGCGACAGGAACACTGAAGCTTTCTTT
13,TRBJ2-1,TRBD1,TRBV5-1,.,CASSLIRTGEQFF,TGCGCCAGCAGCTTGATACGGACAGGGGAGCAGTTCTTC
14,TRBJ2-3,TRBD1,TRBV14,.,CASSRGQAADTQYF,TGTGCCAGCAGCCGAGGACAGGCCGCGGATACGCAGTATTTT
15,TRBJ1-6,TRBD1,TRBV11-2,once,CASSPDRGRGSPLHF,TGTGCCAGCAGCCCCGACAGGGGAAGAGGGTCACCCCTCCACTTT
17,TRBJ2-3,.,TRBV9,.,CASSVGSSGPPADTQYF,TGTGCCAGCAGCGTAGGATCCAGCGGCCCCCCCGCAGATACGCAGTATTTT
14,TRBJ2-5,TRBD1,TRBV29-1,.,CSVDPTGRQETQYF,TGCAGCGTTGACCCGACAGGGAGACAAGAGACCCAGTACTTC
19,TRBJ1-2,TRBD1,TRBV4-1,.,CASSQDGQGARPTIHGYTF,TGCGCCAGCAGCCAAGATGGGCAGGGGGCGCGCCCGACTATTCATGGCTACACCTTC
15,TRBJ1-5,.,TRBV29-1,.,CSVSQAAGGNQPQHF,TGCAGCGTTTCTCAGGCTGCCGGGGGCAATCAGCCCCAGCATTTT
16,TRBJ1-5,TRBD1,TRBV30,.,CAWSVNRGRNNQPQHF,TGTGCCTGGAGTGTAAACAGGGGAAGGAATAATCAGCCCCAGCATTTT
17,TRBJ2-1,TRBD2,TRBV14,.,CASSPSGGPPSYNEQFF,TGTGCCAGCAGCCCTTCGGGAGGGCCCCCCTCCTACAATGAGCAGTTCTTC
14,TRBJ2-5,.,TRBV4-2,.,CASSQGRGEGTQYF,TGTGCCAGCAGCCAGGGCAGGGGCGAAGGGACCCAGTACTTC
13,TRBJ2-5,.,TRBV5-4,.,CASSLRGQETQYF,TGTGCCAGCAGCTTGAGGGGTCAAGAGACCCAGTACTTC
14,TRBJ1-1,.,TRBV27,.,CASSSTGKTAEAFF,TGTGCCAGCAGTTCCACAGGGAAGACGGCAGAAGCTTTCTTT
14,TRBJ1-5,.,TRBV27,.,CASSLISSNQPQHF,TGTGCCAGCAGTTTAATTAGCAGCAATCAGCCCCAGCATTTT
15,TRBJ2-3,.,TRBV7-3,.,CASSLSQLDTDTQYF,TGTGCCAGCAGCTTAAGTCAACTAGACACAGATACGCAGTATTTT
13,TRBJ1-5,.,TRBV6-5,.,CASRSGSNQPQHF,TGTGCCAGCAGATCCGGGAGCAATCAGCCCCAGCATTTT
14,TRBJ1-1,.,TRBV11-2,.,CASSLEPTAAEAFF,TGTGCCAGCAGCTTAGAGCCCACAGCCGCTGAAGCTTTCTTT
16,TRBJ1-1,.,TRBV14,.,CASSQDLGVVKTEAFF,TGTGCCAGCAGCCAAGATCTCGGGGTTGTGAAAACTGAAGCTTTCTTT
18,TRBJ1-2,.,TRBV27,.,CASSSGNRGKTGGSGYTF,TGTGCCAGCAGTTCCGGGAACCGAGGAAAGACAGGTGGTAGCGGCTACACCTTC
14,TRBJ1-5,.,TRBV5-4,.,CASSLEPSNQPQHF,TGTGCCAGCAGCTTGGAGCCTAGCAATCAGCCCCAGCATTTT
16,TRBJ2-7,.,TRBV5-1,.,CASSLAAEDLLAEQYF,TGCGCCAGCAGCTTGGCCGCAGAAGACCTCCTAGCCGAGCAGTACTTC
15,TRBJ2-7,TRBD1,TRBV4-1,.,CASSQRTGLIREQYF,TGCGCCAGCAGCCAACGGACAGGGCTAATACGCGAGCAGTACTTC